This TCR beta chain was recorded in a study of blood T cells in healthy people across ages. Whole-study results and caveats: PBMCs left unsorted prevented a conclusive naive versus antigen-experienced comparison.

Remarks on this clonotype: Its antigen remains unknown.

The use of a sample-barcoded 5' primer and a J-beta primer mix characterized a second PCR of roughly 6 to 12 cycles. The template-switch adaptor was a 5' adaptor with 12 random nucleotides. It tagged each cDNA molecule. CDR3-containing paired-end reads numbered at least 2.5 million in each sample. TCRdb processed the 5' RACE reads anew with MiXCR; each CDR3 protein has one entry. Of about 1.4 million distinct CDR3 sequences detected, roughly 59% appear once; the ten largest clones hold under 8.5%. Healthy individuals of Caucasian origin from Russia, aged roughly 6 to 90, served as donors. Germline-derived CDR1 and CDR2 are DFQATT and SNEGSKA (reference sequence). The trim removed 0 bases at V and 4 bases at J, leaving 13 bases unmatched. CDR3 size: 19 residues.

The TCR was taken from a man aged 18 to 30 in good health. Sequencing input: blood. This rearrangement joins TRBV20-1 to TRBJ2-7; 15 positions match TRBD2. The CDR3 sequence is CSARDIGARTSGGAYEQYF. CDR3 DNA sequence: TGCAGTGCTAGAGATATAGGGGCGCGGACTAGCGGGGGGGCGTACGAGCAGTACTTC.